Described below is a single T cell receptor (beta chain) sequence and its context. Its antigen is not known. This specimen belongs to a study of regulatory and conventional T cells in RAG deficiency. CDR3 length: 16 residues. With V trimmed by 0 bases and J by 5 bases, 7 bases remained unmatched. In germline, CDR1 is SNHLY, CDR2 FYNNEI. Study-level results: Patient subsets had shorter CDR3s; Omenn Treg-Tconv overlap exceeded 85%.

Assay used: immunoSEQ multiplex PCR; TCRdb lists only in-frame clones, some missing. The sample lists about 30,000 clones, about nine tenths seen once, with 5.4% in the top ten. The same data also went into a second study, on regulatory T cells. That work adds: Primers: 52 TRBV forward and 13 TRBJ reverse.

This receptor was obtained from a human donor in good health. The sequenced sample was CD8+ T cells sorted from blood. The rearrangement links TRBV2 to TRBJ2-1; 7 bases fit TRBD1. CDR3 DNA sequence: TGTGCCAGCAGTGAAGCGCTTCGGGACAGTAACAATGAGCAGTTCTTC. Amino acid sequence: CASSEALRDSNNEQFF.